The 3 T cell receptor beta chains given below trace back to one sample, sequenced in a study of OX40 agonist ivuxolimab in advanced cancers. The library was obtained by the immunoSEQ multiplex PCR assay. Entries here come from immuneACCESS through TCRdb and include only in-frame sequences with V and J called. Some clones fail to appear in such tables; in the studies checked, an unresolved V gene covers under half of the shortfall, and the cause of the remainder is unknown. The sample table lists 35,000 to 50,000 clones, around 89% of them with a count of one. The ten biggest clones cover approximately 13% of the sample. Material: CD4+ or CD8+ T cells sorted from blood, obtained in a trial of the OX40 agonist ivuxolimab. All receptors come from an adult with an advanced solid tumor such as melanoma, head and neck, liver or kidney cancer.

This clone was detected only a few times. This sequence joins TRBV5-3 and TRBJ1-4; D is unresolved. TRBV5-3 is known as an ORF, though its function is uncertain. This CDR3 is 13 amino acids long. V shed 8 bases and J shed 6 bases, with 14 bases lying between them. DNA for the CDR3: TGTGCCAGCAGTAGGGTGCTCGATGAAAAACTGTTTTTT. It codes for CASSRVLDEKLFF.

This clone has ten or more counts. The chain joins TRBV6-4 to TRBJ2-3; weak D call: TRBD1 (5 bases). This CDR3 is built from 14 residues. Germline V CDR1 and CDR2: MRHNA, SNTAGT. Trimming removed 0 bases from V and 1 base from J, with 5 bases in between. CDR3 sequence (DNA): TGTGCCAGCAGTGACTCAGGGGGCACAGATACGCAGTATTTT. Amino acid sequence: CASSDSGGTDTQYF.

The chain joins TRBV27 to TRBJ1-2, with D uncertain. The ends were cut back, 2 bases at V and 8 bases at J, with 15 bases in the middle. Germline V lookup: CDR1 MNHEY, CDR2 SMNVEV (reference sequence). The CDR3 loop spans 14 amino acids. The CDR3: CASSLAPRLSGYTF. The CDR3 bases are TGTGCCAGCAGTTTAGCCCCTCGGCTCAGCGGCTACACCTTC.